The 16 T cell receptor beta chains reported below all come from one sample, sequenced in a study of blood T cell repertoires in COVID-19. The repertoire was sequenced with immunoSEQ multiplex PCR; TCRdb's copy has only in-frame clones and lacks some. The sample has about 110,000 clones; around three quarters are singletons. The sequencing sample was made of peripheral blood. The receptor source for this set is a human donor in a cohort sampled during active or convalescent COVID-19.

This chain links TRBV7-2 with TRBJ2-1; 9 bases line up with TRBD1. The V and J ends lost 8 bases and 6 bases, in that order; junction bases with no gene match: 5. CDR1 and CDR2 from the germline V gene are SGHTA and FQGNSA. CDR3 size: 13 residues. This chain's CDR3 is CASGRDRVNEQFF. DNA for the CDR3: TGTGCCAGCGGCCGGGACAGGGTCAATGAGCAGTTCTTC.

The chain couples TRBV2 to TRBJ2-7, with 8 bases lining up with TRBD1. Germline V gives CDR1 SNHLY, CDR2 FYNNEI. The CDR3 runs 14 residues. V shed 5 bases, J shed 5 bases, and the junction held 8 bases outside the gene matches. The CDR3 here is CASSSDRGYDEQYF. Written as DNA, the CDR3 is TGTGCCAGCAGTAGTGACAGGGGTTACGACGAGCAGTACTTC. The full variable domain, with the rest looked up from reference TRBV2 and TRBJ2-7, is EPEVTQTPSHQVTQMGQEVILRCVPISNHLYFYWYRQILGQKVEFLVSFYNNEISEKSEIFDDQFSVERPDGSNFTLKIRSTKLEDSAMYFCASSSDRGYDEQYFGPGTRLTVT.

This clone has a handful of counts. V and J are TRBV19 and TRBJ1-2; D is possibly TRBD1 (5 bases). Trimming took 11 bases from V and 0 from J, leaving 16 bases between them. Germline V gene sequence: CDR1 LNHDA, CDR2 SQIVND (reference sequence). The CDR3 extends over 14 amino acids. CDR3 in DNA: TGTGCCGTGTCGCAGGGCAGGACTAACTATGGCTACACCTTC. Its protein is CAVSQGRTNYGYTF.

This clone was seen repeatedly, ten times or more. The chain has TRBV7-8 and TRBJ1-2, with 8 bases matching TRBD1. Germline-derived CDR1 and CDR2 are SGHVS and FQNEAQ. The junction had 6 bases not matched to a gene; V was cut back by 5 bases and J by 1 base. The CDR3 runs to 15 residues. The CDR3 DNA reads TGTGCCAGCAGCAGGGGACAGGCGATTAACTATGGCTACACCTTC. Protein: CASSRGQAINYGYTF.

The V and J genes are TRBV20-1 and TRBJ1-5; 7 nucleotides agree with TRBD1. This CDR3 comprises 15 residues. The trim removed 3 bases at V and 4 bases at J, leaving 9 bases unmatched. Germline CDR1 is DFQATT and CDR2 is SNEGSKA (reference sequence). The CDR3 DNA follows: TGCAGTGCTAGTCCGGCAGGGGGATGGAATCAGCCCCAGCATTTT. This encodes CSASPAGGWNQPQHF.

The chain has TRBV6-5 and TRBJ2-5, with TRBD1 matching 7 bases. Germline V gene lookup returns CDR1 MNHEY and CDR2 SVGAGI. Trimming cost V 8 bases and J 5 bases; bases outside gene matches: 11. The CDR3 runs 14 residues. The CDR3 is CASGSRQGMETQYF. In DNA form, the CDR3 reads TGTGCCAGCGGATCAAGACAGGGAATGGAGACCCAGTACTTC.

The chain carries TRBV29-1 and TRBJ2-1; TRBD2 aligns across 16 bases. The CDR3 contains 16 residues. Germline V lookup: CDR1 SQVTM, CDR2 ANQGSEA. Trimming at V came to 5 bases and at J to 7 bases, leaving 8 bases not matched to a gene. The CDR3 region has the DNA TGCAGCGTTTTAGGGACTAGCGGGAGGGTGTGGAATGAGCAGTTCTTC. This sequence encodes CSVLGTSGRVWNEQFF.

Comment on this clone: An end of the junction does not agree with germline; a read error may underlie this. CDR3 residues: CVSSSSYGQSTEAFF. The CDR3 bases are TGTGTCAGCAGCTCCAGTTATGGACAAAGCACTGAAGCTTTCTTT. The rearrangement links TRBV7-2 to TRBJ1-1; the D gene is possibly TRBD1 (5 bases). Germline V CDR1 and CDR2: SGHTA, FQGNSA. This CDR3 contains 15 residues.

V is TRBV19 and J is TRBJ2-6, with TRBD1 matching 7 bases. V shed 7 bases, J shed 1 base, and the junction held 10 bases outside the gene matches. CDR1 is LNHDA, CDR2 SQIVND, per germline (reference sequence). This CDR3 has 17 amino acids. CDR3 bases: TGTGCCAGTATGGGGACAGCCTACAGATCTGGGGCCAACGTCCTGACTTTC. Amino acids: CASMGTAYRSGANVLTF.

The V call is TRBV6-2 or TRBV6-3, the J call TRBJ2-1; 7 bases fit TRBD1. Germline trimming cut 1 base from V and 5 bases from J; bases unmatched to any gene: 8. CDR1 MNHEY and CDR2 SVGEGT come from the germline V gene. The CDR3 runs 16 residues. CDR3 DNA: TGTGCCAGCAGTTACTTTAGGGCAGGGACAGACAATGAGCAGTTCTTC. It specifies CASSYFRAGTDNEQFF.

The J gene is TRBJ2-7, the V gene TRBV18; 7 nucleotides line up with TRBD1. Germline CDR1 and CDR2: KGHSH and LQKENI. Trimming at V came to 4 bases and at J to 6 bases, leaving 3 bases not matched to a gene. This CDR3 has 12 residues. The CDR3 loop reads CASSQDRFEQYF. The CDR3 DNA reads as TGTGCCAGCTCACAGGACAGGTTCGAGCAGTACTTC.

V is TRBV6-1 and J is TRBJ2-7; 12 bases align to TRBD1. After removal of 5 bases from V and 4 bases from J, the junction contained 6 bases not matched to a gene. This CDR3 has 15 amino acids. From germline, CDR1 is MNHNS and CDR2 SASEGT. DNA of the CDR3: TGTGCCAGCAGTATAGGGACAGGGGGCAGGTACGAGCAGTACTTC. It yields the protein CASSIGTGGRYEQYF.

V and J are TRBV7-2 and TRBJ2-1; 7 bases agree with TRBD1. This CDR3 has 15 residues. Germline values: CDR1 SGHTA, CDR2 FQGNSA. The ends lost 1 base at V and 8 bases at J; junction bases unmatched: 8. The CDR3 region is CASSLGKTGNDEQFF. Written as DNA, the CDR3 is TGTGCCAGCAGCTTAGGGAAGACAGGGAACGATGAGCAGTTCTTC.

V and J are TRBV28 and TRBJ1-6, with a tentative D call TRBD1 (6 bases). Germline assignment: CDR1 MDHEN and CDR2 SYDVKM. Trimming cost V 7 bases and J 5 bases, with 15 bases left between them. This CDR3 contains 15 residues. The CDR3 sequence is CASTLAGQNNSPLHF. CDR3 in DNA: TGTGCCAGCACCCTGGCCGGACAGAATAATTCACCCCTCCACTTT.

CDR3 sequence: CASSQDPGGAYNEQFF. Here the CDR3 DNA reads TGCGCCAGCAGCCAGGACCCGGGGGGCGCCTACAATGAGCAGTTCTTC. The chain carries TRBV4-1 and TRBJ2-1, with D maybe TRBD2 (7 bases). CDR1 MGHRA and CDR2 YSYEKL come from the germline V gene. Trimming left V 3 bases short and J 2 bases short, with 14 bases between. The CDR3 totals 16 residues.

This chain uses TRBV11-2 with TRBJ1-1, with 9 bases fitting TRBD1. The CDR3 extends over 17 amino acids. V was pared by 5 bases and J by 9 bases, with 19 bases of the junction left unmatched. Germline V lookup: CDR1 SGHAT, CDR2 FQNNGV. Here the CDR3 reads CASSTRTGDGRSTQAFF. The CDR3 nucleotides are TGTGCCAGCAGCACCCGGACAGGGGACGGGAGGTCCACCCAAGCTTTCTTT.